This record looks at one TCR beta chain sequence and its context. The antigen remains unidentified. Germline V gene lookup returns CDR1 SGHDT and CDR2 YYEEEE. V shed 0 bases and J shed 5 bases, with 11 bases lying between them. This CDR3 has 14 residues. The sample originates from a study of shared clonotypes between healthy human individuals. Findings and caveats of the study: Rarefaction exposed incomplete sorted-subset sequencing despite large depth.

The assay was immunoSEQ multiplex PCR, and TCRdb's table has in-frame clones only and misses some. The sample shows some 2.3 million clones, 85% to 95% of them seen only once. The chain recombines TRBV5-6 with TRBJ2-5; D is possibly TRBD1 or TRBD2 (6 bases each). The TCR was taken from a man between 18 and 35 years old in good health. Some clones in this sample may be carry-over from other donors' samples. The sequencing sample was made of naive CD4+ T cells from PBMCs. The subset here: CD45RA+ positively selected. CDR3 sequence (DNA): TGTGCCAGCAGCTTGGCGGGGGCGCAGGAGACCCAGTACTTC. Residues: CASSLAGAQETQYF.